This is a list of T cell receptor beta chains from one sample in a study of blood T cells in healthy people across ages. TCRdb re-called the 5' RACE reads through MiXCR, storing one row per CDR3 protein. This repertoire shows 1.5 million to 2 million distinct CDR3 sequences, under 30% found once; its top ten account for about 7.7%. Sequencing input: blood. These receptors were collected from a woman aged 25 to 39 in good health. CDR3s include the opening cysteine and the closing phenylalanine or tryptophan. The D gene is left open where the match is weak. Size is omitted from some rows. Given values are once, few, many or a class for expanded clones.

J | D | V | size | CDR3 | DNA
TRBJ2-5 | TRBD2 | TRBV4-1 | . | CASSHRSGGAETQYF | TGCGCCAGCAGCCACCGGAGCGGGGGGGCGGAGACCCAGTACTTC
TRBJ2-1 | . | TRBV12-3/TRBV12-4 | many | CASSYPGSNNEQFF | TGTGCCAGCAGTTATCCTGGGTCGAACAATGAGCAGTTCTTC
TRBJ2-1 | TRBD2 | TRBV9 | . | CASSVASGRASHNEQFF | TGTGCCAGCAGCGTGGCTAGCGGGAGGGCCTCCCACAATGAGCAGTTCTTC
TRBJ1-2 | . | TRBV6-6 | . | CASSYSSRPNYDYTF | TGTGCCAGCAGTTACTCCTCCAGGCCTAACTATGACTACACCTTC
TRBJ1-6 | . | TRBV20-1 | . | CSARGGRGVMPLHF | TGCAGTGCTAGAGGGGGCAGGGGAGTTATGCCCCTCCACTTT
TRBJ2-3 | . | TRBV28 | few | CASNLLLTSPSTDTQYF | TGTGCCAGCAACCTCCTTCTTACAAGCCCTAGCACAGATACGCAGTATTTT
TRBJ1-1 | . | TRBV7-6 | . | CASSGSTGNTEAFF | TGTGCCAGCAGCGGCAGTACAGGTAACACTGAAGCTTTCTTT
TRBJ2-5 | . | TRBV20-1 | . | CSASGSKETRYF | TGCAGTGCTAGCGGGAGTAAGGAGACCCGGTACTTC
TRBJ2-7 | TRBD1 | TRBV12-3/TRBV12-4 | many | CASSSDRGRKEQYF | TGTGCCAGCAGTTCGGACAGGGGGCGGAAGGAGCAGTACTTC
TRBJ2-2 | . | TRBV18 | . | CASSPRRIPDGELFF | TGTGCCAGCTCACCACGCAGGATCCCCGACGGGGAGCTGTTTTTT
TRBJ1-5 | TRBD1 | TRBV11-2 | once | CASSHRTGANQPQHF | TGTGCCAGCAGCCATAGGACAGGGGCCAATCAGCCCCAGCATTTT
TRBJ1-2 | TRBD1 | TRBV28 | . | CASSTGYNYGYTF | TGTGCCAGTTCGACAGGGTACAACTATGGCTACACCTTC
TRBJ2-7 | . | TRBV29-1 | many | CSVRDTYEQYF | TGCAGCGTTAGGGATACCTACGAGCAGTACTTC
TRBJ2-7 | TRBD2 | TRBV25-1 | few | CASSAAGETYEQYF | TGTGCCAGCAGTGCGGCGGGAGAGACCTACGAGCAGTACTTC
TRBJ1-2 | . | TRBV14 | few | CASSQDSIYGYTF | TGTGCCAGCAGCCAAGACAGTATCTATGGCTACACCTTC
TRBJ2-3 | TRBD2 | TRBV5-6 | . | CASTDRGEAQYF | TGTGCCAGCACTGACCGGGGGGAGGCGCAGTATTTT